The entry below describes one T cell receptor beta chain. This sample was taken from a study of long-term antiretroviral therapy in people with HIV. The study drew at least one pre-ART and at least two post-ART PBMC samples from every donor. Cryopreserved PBMC, at about 0.85-11 million per sample, were present before DNA extraction. Trimming removed 2 bases from V and 2 bases from J, with 14 bases in between. CDR1 and CDR2 (germline): SGHRS, YFSETQ. The CDR3 spans 15 residues. Sequencing used immunoSEQ v3.0 at survey level. Sequencing was intended to reach about 35,000-50,000 T-cell genomes per sample. Only in-frame clones appear in the TCRdb table, and some are missing; sequencing was by immunoSEQ multiplex PCR. Among some 19,000 clones listed, roughly 72% were seen once.

The sequencing used unsorted PBMCs, collected 2.2 years after starting antiretroviral therapy. This clonotype was obtained from a man aged 50 to 60 with HIV. This chain connects TRBV5-1 to TRBJ2-7; TRBD1 or TRBD2 may be the D gene (5 bases each). CDR3: CASSFSRDGTYEQYF. CDR3 sequence (DNA): TGCGCCAGCAGCTTCTCACGGGACGGAACCTACGAGCAGTACTTC. The full variable domain, rest sourced from reference TRBV5-1 and TRBJ2-7, is KAGVTQTPRYLIKTRGQQVTLSCSPISGHRSVSWYQQTPGQGLQFLFEYFSETQRNKGNFPGRFSGRQFSNSRSEMNVSTLELGDSALYLCASSFSRDGTYEQYFGPGTRLTVT.